This T cell receptor (beta chain) was recovered during a study of blood T cell repertoires in COVID-19. Study as a whole: Samples came from the United States, Italy and Spain, spanning acute and convalescent COVID-19.

Trimming cost V 5 bases and J 0 bases; bases outside gene matches: 3. CDR1 and CDR2 (germline): MGHRA, YSYEKL. This CDR3 spans 14 amino acids. Profiled with immunoSEQ multiplex PCR; TCRdb holds only in-frame clones, not every one. The data contain some 390,000 clones, roughly 91% of them singletons. The chain links TRBV4-1 to TRBJ1-2; 7 bases align to TRBD1. Sequenced sample: PBMCs or T cells enriched from blood (not recorded which). The sequence came from a woman aged 25 to 39 who had recovered from COVID-19. Here the CDR3 DNA reads TGCGCCAGCAGCAATCAGGGGGCTAACTATGGCTACACCTTC. It encodes CASSNQGANYGYTF.